This T cell receptor beta chain was documented in a study of cytomegalovirus exposure and HLA in healthy donors. Study findings and constraints: HLA alleles were associated with roughly 17,000 TCR beta sequences in a later analysis at 0.05 false discovery rate. Common viral pathogens were later found to be apparently linked to several of the most significant clusters.

This clone was picked up a small number of times. Its antigen is unidentified. 13 Jbeta primers and 60 Vbeta primers were used for the PCR. Profiling relied on immunoSEQ multiplex PCR, and the TCRdb table lists in-frame clones only, not all of them. The table shows about 200,000 clones, with around 80% occurring only once. J was trimmed by 0 bases and V by 1 base; bases with no gene match: 5. The CDR3 covers 17 residues. Looked up from germline, CDR1 is SGHTA and CDR2 is FQGNSA. The chain links TRBV7-2 to TRBJ1-5, with 8 bases fitting TRBD1. Sample: PBMCs. This receptor was identified in a man aged 35-49 years in good health and CMV-seronegative. As DNA, the CDR3 is TGTGCCAGCAGCTTAGGTTTGCAGGGGGCTAGCAATCAGCCCCAGCATTTT. Protein product: CASSLGLQGASNQPQHF.